A single sample is the source of the 22 T cell receptor beta chains below, sequenced in a study of T cells in Graves' hyperthyroidism and ophthalmopathy (dated by TCRdb to the late 2010s). Libraries were constructed by multiplex PCR. The instrument was an Illumina HiSeq 2000. The TCR beta CDR3 regions were amplified from the RNA transcripts. For the first round of RT-PCR on the TCR CDR3, the HTBI primer set was used together with the Qiagen OneStep RT-PCR kit. TCRdb reanalyzed the raw reads on its own, using fastp at Q25 for trimming and MiXCR for clone calling, and kept in-frame beta chains. Duplicate CDR3 protein sequences are folded into a single record with the most common DNA and genes. For this sample there are approximately 500,000 distinct CDR3 sequences; 46% appear just once. The leading ten clones occupy around 8% of the sample. Sequenced input: peripheral blood or thyroid tissue (not recorded which). The receptors derive from a woman aged 18 to 35 with Graves' hyperthyroidism.

This clonotype was seen at least ten times. This CDR3 is CASSLSTVGSPLHF. The CDR3 DNA sequence: TGTGCCAGCAGCTTGTCGACAGTGGGGTCACCCCTCCACTTT. The chain couples TRBV5-8 to TRBJ1-6; the D gene is possibly TRBD1 (5 bases). V was clipped by 1 base and J by 10 bases, with 12 bases between them. Germline V lookup: CDR1 SGHTS, CDR2 YDEGEE. The CDR3 totals 14 residues.

This clonotype was found a few times. A much bigger clone sits one base away, suggesting this may be a read error. V usage is TRBV29-1 and J usage is TRBJ1-1; a possible D gene is TRBD1 (6 bases). This CDR3 comprises 11 residues. Deletions cut 4 bases from V and 4 bases from J, with 7 bases between. The V gene's germline CDR1 is SQVTM and CDR2 ANQGSEA. The CDR3 DNA sequence: TGCAGCGTTGCCAGGGGCACTGAAGCTTTCTTT. Its protein is CSVARGTEAFF. The complete variable domain, with remaining parts taken from reference TRBV29-1 and TRBJ1-1, reads SAVISQKPSRDICQRGTSLTIQCQVDSQVTMMFWYRQQPGQSLTLIATANQGSEATYESGFVIDKFPISRPNLTFSTLTVSNMSPEDSSIYLCSVARGTEAFFGQGTRLTVV.

This clonotype was observed many times. The genes are TRBV2 and TRBJ2-2; 7 bases align to TRBD1. Germline CDR1 reads SNHLY; CDR2 reads FYNNEI. Losses at the gene ends were 7 bases for V and 6 bases for J; bases not matched to a gene: 8. The CDR3 has 14 amino acids. In nucleotides, the CDR3 is TGTGCCAGCACCTTGGGACAGTCATCCGGGGAGCTGTTTTTT. Protein: CASTLGQSSGELFF.

This clonotype was counted many times. V gene TRBV20-1 combines with J gene TRBJ1-1, with no clear D. Germline V gene sequence: CDR1 DFQATT, CDR2 SNEGSKA (reference sequence). CDR3 size: 12 residues. Trimming removed 6 bases at V and 0 bases at J, with 8 bases between. CDR3 sequence reads: CSATTVNTEAFF. CDR3 nucleotides: TGCAGTGCCACTACAGTGAACACTGAAGCTTTCTTT.

Many counts were recorded for this clonotype. The junction shows a germline mismatch at one end, possibly a read error. The rearrangement uses TRBV19 and TRBJ1-2; no reliable D call. Germline-derived CDR1 and CDR2 are LNHDA and SQIVND (reference sequence). This CDR3 region has 14 residues. CDR3 sequence (DNA): TGTGCCCGTAGTTTGGCCCGTTTAACTAATGGCTACACCTTC. Protein sequence: CARSLARLTNGYTF.

The V and J genes are TRBV29-1 and TRBJ1-5; 7 bases fit TRBD1. Per germline, CDR1 SQVTM and CDR2 ANQGSEA. The J segment lost 5 bases and the V segment lost 7 bases, leaving 5 bases of the junction unmatched. The CDR3 has 12 amino acids. Here the CDR3 reads CSATGADQPQHF. CDR3 sequence (DNA): TGCAGCGCTACAGGGGCGGATCAGCCCCAGCATTTT.

As concerns this clonotype: Just one base apart from a much larger clone, this may be a read error. The chain links TRBV5-1 to TRBJ2-7; 15 bases line up with TRBD2. In germline, CDR1 is SGHRS, CDR2 YFSETQ. The CDR3 is made up of 15 amino acids. The junction had 7 bases not matched to a gene; V was cut back by 7 bases and J by 5 bases. CDR3 in amino acids: CASGTGTSGRHEQYF. CDR3 sequence (DNA): TGCGCCAGCGGCACCGGGACTAGCGGGAGGCACGAGCAGTACTTC.

The rearrangement links TRBV15 to TRBJ2-1, with a weak D call TRBD2 (6 bases). This CDR3 has 18 amino acids. The germline V gene has CDR1 LNHNV and CDR2 YYDKDF (reference sequence). Trimming took off 3 bases at V and 0 bases at J, with 18 bases between the two ends. This CDR3 reads CATSSGQEDGSSYNEQFF. CDR3 bases: TGTGCCACCAGCAGCGGGCAAGAGGACGGGAGCTCCTACAATGAGCAGTTCTTC.

Concerning this clonotype itself: This sequence may be a read error, since a much larger clone differs from it by one base. The V and J genes are TRBV2 and TRBJ2-5, with TRBD2 matching 11 bases. The CDR3 is made up of 14 amino acids. CDR1 SNHLY and CDR2 FYNNEI come from the germline V gene. With V trimmed by 8 bases and J by 1 base, 3 bases remained unmatched. In DNA form, the CDR3 reads TGTGCCAGCGGGGGGACTAGCGGCCAAGAGACCCAGTACTTC. It translates to CASGGTSGQETQYF.

This clonotype was picked up many times. The chain carries TRBV20-1 and TRBJ2-7; D remains ambiguous. The V and J ends lost 6 bases and 1 base respectively, with 13 bases between them. The CDR3 is made up of 13 amino acids. Germline CDR1 is DFQATT and CDR2 is SNEGSKA (reference sequence). The CDR3 DNA is TGCAGTGCACCCGGGCCTAGTTCCTACGAGCAGTACTTC. Protein: CSAPGPSSYEQYF.

This chain connects TRBV20-1 to TRBJ1-5; D is unresolved. V lost 6 bases, J lost 3 bases, and 6 bases lay in between. CDR3 length equals 11 residues. CDR1 is DFQATT and CDR2 is SNEGSKA in the germline V gene (reference sequence). CDR3 sequence: CSASYNQPQHF. For the CDR3, the DNA is TGCAGTGCCAGCTACAATCAGCCCCAGCATTTT.

The gene calls are TRBV5-1 and TRBJ1-5, with D possibly being TRBD1 (5 bases). This CDR3 is 16 amino acids long. Trimming took 1 base from V and 0 from J, leaving 11 bases between them. Germline CDR1 reads SGHRS; CDR2 reads YFSETQ. The CDR3, as DNA: TGCGCCAGCAGCTTGCGGGACGATCATAGCAATCAGCCCCAGCATTTT. Residues: CASSLRDDHSNQPQHF. Full variable domain (missing parts from reference TRBV5-1 and TRBJ1-5): KAGVTQTPRYLIKTRGQQVTLSCSPISGHRSVSWYQQTPGQGLQFLFEYFSETQRNKGNFPGRFSGRQFSNSRSEMNVSTLELGDSALYLCASSLRDDHSNQPQHFGDGTRLSIL.

The V call is TRBV7-8, the J call TRBJ2-3; D not resolved. Germline values: CDR1 SGHVS, CDR2 FQNEAQ. V lost 1 base and J lost 4, with 6 bases in between. The CDR3 is 13 residues long. CDR3 bases: TGTGCCAGCAGCTTAGATGGGGCAGATACGCAGTATTTT. Translating it yields CASSLDGADTQYF.

The chain recombines TRBV9 with TRBJ1-5, with D maybe TRBD1 (5 bases). The CDR3 sequence is 12 residues long. The V gene lost 2 bases and the J gene lost 15 bases, with 15 bases spanning the gap. The germline CDR1 and CDR2 sequences are SGDLS and YYNGEE. CDR3 bases: TGTGCCAGCAGCGTCGGGACTAGCGGACCGCATTTT. This gives the protein CASSVGTSGPHF.

This rearrangement joins TRBV9 to TRBJ1-5, with unresolved D. The CDR3 is 14 amino acids. Germline V gives CDR1 SGDLS, CDR2 YYNGEE. Trimming took 3 bases from V and 5 from J, leaving 12 bases between them. The CDR3 region has the DNA TGTGCCAGCAGCGGGGGTGAGGCGCATCAGCCCCAGCATTTT. Translated: CASSGGEAHQPQHF.

This clonotype was observed many times. This chain links TRBV12-3 or TRBV12-4 with TRBJ2-5, with TRBD1 matching 12 bases. Germline trimming cut 5 bases from V and 3 bases from J; bases unmatched to any gene: 7. The CDR3 contains 16 residues. The CDR3 loop is CASSGTGGPLEETQYF. The CDR3 nucleotides are TGTGCCAGCAGTGGGACAGGGGGCCCGCTGGAAGAGACCCAGTACTTC.

The V gene is TRBV7-9, the J gene TRBJ1-5, with D tentatively TRBD1 (5 bases). Germline CDR1 is SEHNR and CDR2 is FQNEAQ (reference sequence). The CDR3 totals 15 residues. V lost 3 bases and J lost 6, with 15 bases in between. The CDR3 DNA sequence: TGTGCCAGCAGCTTGGAGTCTAGCGGGGGTCAGCCCCAGCATTTT. Its protein product is CASSLESSGGQPQHF.

To note about this clonotype: This likely comes from a read error, as the CDR3 has no conserved phenylalanine or tryptophan at its end. The limits of the CDR3 on the DNA are not certain, so only TCRdb's listed CDR3 is given. The gene calls are TRBV20-1 and TRBJ2-5; the D call in the table, TRBD1, was not verified against the DNA. Including both end residues, the CDR3 is 9 amino acids long. CDR1 is DFQATT and CDR2 is SNEGSKA in the germline V gene (reference sequence). The CDR3 region is CSARSVGAG.

This clonotype showed up many times. This chain joins TRBV12-5 and TRBJ2-5; D unresolved. Trimming shortened V by 6 bases and J by 2 bases, and 13 bases separated the two germline ends. The germline CDR1 and CDR2 sequences are LGHNT and FRNRAP. This CDR3 has 14 amino acids. For the CDR3, the DNA is TGTGCTAGTGGACCGACGACATTACAAGAGACCCAGTACTTC. Translating gives CASGPTTLQETQYF.

This clonotype was recorded many times. V is TRBV9 and J is TRBJ2-6; possibly TRBD2 for D (6 bases). CDR3 length equals 15 residues. V was shortened by 4 bases and J by 1 base, with 9 bases between the two germline ends. Germline V gene lookup returns CDR1 SGDLS and CDR2 YYNGEE. The CDR3 here is CASSSTRSGANVLTF. The CDR3 nucleotides read TGTGCCAGCAGCTCGACTAGGTCTGGGGCCAACGTCCTGACTTTC.

The gene calls are TRBV7-9 and TRBJ2-5; 10 bases align to TRBD2. V lost 4 bases, J lost 4 bases, and 9 bases stayed unmatched. This CDR3 region has 16 residues. Germline loops: CDR1 SEHNR, CDR2 FQNEAQ (reference sequence). The CDR3 protein is CASSSNRAGGGETQYF. In DNA, the CDR3 is TGTGCCAGCAGCTCAAACCGAGCGGGAGGGGGAGAGACCCAGTACTTC.

The sample holds many counts of this clonotype. The chain joins TRBV5-5 to TRBJ1-5, with TRBD1 as a possible D gene (5 bases). CDR1 SGHKS and CDR2 YYEKEE come from the germline V gene (reference sequence). The CDR3 extends over 16 amino acids. Trimming removed 3 bases at V and 0 bases at J, with 13 bases between. In DNA form, the CDR3 reads TGTGCCAGCAGCTGGGGACCACCTAATAGCAATCAGCCCCAGCATTTT. The encoded protein is CASSWGPPNSNQPQHF.